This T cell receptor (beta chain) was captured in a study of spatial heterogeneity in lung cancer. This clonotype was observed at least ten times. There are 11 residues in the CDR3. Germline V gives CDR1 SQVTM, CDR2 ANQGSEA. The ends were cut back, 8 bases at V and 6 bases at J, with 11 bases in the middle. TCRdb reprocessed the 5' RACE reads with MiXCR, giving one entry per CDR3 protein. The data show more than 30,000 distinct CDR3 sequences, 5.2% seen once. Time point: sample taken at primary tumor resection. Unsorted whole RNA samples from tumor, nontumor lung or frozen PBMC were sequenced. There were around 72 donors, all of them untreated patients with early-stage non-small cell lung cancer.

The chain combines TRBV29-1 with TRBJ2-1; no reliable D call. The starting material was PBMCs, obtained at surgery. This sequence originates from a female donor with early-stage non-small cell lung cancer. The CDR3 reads CSTLVGNEQFF. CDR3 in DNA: TGCAGCACCTTGGTGGGCAATGAGCAGTTCTTC.